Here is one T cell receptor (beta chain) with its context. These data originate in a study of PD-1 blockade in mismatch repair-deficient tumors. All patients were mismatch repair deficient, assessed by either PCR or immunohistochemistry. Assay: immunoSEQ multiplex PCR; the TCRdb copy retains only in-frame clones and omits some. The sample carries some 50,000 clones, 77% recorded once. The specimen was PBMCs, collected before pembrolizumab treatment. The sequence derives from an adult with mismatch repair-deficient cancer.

The CDR3 region has the DNA TGTGCCAGCATGGAAGGGGGCACAGGCAATCAGCCCCAGCATTTT. Translated, it gives CASMEGGTGNQPQHF. The chain recombines TRBV25-1 with TRBJ1-5; TRBD1 aligns across 7 bases. The CDR3 loop spans 15 amino acids. The V and J ends lost 7 bases and 2 bases, in that order; junction bases with no gene match: 8. The germline gives CDR1 MGHDK, CDR2 SYGVNS.